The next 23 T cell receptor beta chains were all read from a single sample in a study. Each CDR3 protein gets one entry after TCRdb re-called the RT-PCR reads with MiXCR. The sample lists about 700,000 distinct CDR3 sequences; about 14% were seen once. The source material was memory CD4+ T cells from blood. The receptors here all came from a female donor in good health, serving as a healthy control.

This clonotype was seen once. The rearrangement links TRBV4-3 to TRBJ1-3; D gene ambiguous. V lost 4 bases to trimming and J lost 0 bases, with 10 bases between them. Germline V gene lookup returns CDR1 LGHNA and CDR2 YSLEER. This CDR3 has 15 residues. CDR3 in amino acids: CASSLTEGSGNTIYF. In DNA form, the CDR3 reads TGCGCCAGCAGCCTGACCGAAGGCTCTGGAAACACCATATATTTT.

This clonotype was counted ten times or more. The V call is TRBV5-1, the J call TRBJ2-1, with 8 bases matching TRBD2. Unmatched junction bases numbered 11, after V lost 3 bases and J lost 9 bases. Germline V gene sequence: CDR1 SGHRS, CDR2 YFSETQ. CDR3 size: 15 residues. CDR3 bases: TGCGCCAGCAGCTGGACGGACGCCGGGGGGGGTGAGCAGTTCTTC. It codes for CASSWTDAGGGEQFF.

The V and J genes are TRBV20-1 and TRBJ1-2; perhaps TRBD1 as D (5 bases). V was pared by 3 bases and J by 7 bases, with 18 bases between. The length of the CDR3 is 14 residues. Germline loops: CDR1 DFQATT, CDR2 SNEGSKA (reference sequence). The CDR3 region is CSARYAISRAGYTF. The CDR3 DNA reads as TGCAGTGCTAGGTATGCCATCTCCAGGGCTGGCTACACCTTC.

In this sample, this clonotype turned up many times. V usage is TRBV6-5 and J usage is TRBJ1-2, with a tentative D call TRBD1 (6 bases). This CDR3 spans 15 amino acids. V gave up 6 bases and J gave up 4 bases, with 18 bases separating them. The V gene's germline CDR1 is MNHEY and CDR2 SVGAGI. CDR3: CASSKTQQGFYGYTF. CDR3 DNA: TGTGCCAGCAGCAAGACCCAGCAGGGGTTCTATGGCTACACCTTC.

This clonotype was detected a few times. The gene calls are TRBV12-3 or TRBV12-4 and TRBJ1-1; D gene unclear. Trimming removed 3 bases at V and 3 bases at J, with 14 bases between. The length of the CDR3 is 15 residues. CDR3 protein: CASSLRAAGDTEAFF. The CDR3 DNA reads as TGTGCCAGCAGTTTGAGGGCCGCGGGTGACACTGAAGCTTTCTTT.

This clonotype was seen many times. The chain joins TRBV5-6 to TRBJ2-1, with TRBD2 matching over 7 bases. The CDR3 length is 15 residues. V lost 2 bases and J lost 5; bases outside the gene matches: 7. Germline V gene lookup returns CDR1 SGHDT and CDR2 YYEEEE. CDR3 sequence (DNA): TGTGCCAGCAGCTTTGCCCTAGCGGTCAACAATGAGCAGTTCTTC. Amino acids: CASSFALAVNNEQFF.

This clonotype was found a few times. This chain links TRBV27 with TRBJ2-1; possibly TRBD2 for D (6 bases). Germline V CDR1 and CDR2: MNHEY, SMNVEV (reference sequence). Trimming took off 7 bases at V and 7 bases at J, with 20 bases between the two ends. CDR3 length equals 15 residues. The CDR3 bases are TGTGCCAGCACCCCTAGGGACGGGAGCGCAAATGAGCAGTTCTTC. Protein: CASTPRDGSANEQFF.

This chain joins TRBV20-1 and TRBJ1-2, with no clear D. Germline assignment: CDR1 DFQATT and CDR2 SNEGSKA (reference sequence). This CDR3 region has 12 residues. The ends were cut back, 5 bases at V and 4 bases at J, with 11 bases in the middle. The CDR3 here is CSAVDFSYGYTF. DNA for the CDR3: TGCAGTGCTGTCGACTTTAGCTATGGCTACACCTTC.

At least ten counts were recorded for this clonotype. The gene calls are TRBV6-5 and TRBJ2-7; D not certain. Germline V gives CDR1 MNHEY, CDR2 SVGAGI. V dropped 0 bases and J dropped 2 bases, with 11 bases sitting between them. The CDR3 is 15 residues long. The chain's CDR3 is CASSYSAVIAYEQYF. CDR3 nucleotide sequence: TGTGCCAGCAGTTACTCGGCGGTTATCGCCTACGAGCAGTACTTC.

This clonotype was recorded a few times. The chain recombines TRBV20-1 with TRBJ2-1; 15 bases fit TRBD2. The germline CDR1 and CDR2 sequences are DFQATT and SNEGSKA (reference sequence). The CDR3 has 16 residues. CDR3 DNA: TGCAGCCCTGGACTAGCGGGAGGGAGCTCCTACAATGAGCAGTTCTTC. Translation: CSPGLAGGSSYNEQFF.

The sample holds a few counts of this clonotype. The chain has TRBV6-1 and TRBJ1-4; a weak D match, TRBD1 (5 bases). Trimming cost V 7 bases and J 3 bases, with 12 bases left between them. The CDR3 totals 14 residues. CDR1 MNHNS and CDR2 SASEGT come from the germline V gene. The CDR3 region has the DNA TGTGCCAGCACATCCGGGGCGTCTAATGAAAAACTGTTTTTT. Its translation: CASTSGASNEKLFF.

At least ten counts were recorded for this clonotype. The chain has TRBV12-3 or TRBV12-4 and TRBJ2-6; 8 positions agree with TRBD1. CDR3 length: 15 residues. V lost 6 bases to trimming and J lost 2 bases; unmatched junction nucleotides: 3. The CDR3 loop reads CASSPTGAGANVLTF. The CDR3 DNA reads TGTGCCAGCAGCCCGACAGGGGCTGGGGCCAACGTCCTGACTTTC.

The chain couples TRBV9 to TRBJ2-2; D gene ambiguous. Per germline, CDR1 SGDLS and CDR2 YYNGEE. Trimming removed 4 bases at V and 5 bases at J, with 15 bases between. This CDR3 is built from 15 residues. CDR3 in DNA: TGTGCCAGCAGCCCCCATCTAGGGTTGACCGGGGAGCTGTTTTTT. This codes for CASSPHLGLTGELFF.

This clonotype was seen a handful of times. CDR3 DNA: TGCAGTGCTCTGGACGCGGGAGGGCCACAAGAGACCCAGTACTTC. It yields the protein CSALDAGGPQETQYF. The chain recombines TRBV20-1 with TRBJ2-5; 9 bases align to TRBD2. The CDR3 is 15 amino acids. Germline-derived CDR1 and CDR2 are DFQATT and SNEGSKA (reference sequence). Trimming at V came to 5 bases and at J to 2 bases, leaving 9 bases not matched to a gene.

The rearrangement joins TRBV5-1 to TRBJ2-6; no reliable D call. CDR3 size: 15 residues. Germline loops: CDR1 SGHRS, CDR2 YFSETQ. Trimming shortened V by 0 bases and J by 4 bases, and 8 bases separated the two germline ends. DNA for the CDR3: TGCGCCAGCAGCTTGGCCGGTTTAGGGGCCAACGTCCTGACTTTC. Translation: CASSLAGLGANVLTF.

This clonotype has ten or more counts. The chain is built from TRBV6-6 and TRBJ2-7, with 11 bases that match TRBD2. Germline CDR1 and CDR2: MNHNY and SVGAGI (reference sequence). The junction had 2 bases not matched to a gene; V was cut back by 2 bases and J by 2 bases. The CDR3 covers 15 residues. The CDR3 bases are TGTGCCAGCAGTTACAGTAGCGGGAGGGCCTACGAGCAGTACTTC. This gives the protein CASSYSSGRAYEQYF.

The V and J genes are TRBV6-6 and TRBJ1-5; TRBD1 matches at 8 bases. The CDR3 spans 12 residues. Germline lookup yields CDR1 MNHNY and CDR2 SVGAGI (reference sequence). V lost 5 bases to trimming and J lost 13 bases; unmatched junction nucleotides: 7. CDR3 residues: CASSPGTGWQHF. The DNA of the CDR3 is TGTGCCAGCAGTCCAGGGACAGGCTGGCAGCATTTT.

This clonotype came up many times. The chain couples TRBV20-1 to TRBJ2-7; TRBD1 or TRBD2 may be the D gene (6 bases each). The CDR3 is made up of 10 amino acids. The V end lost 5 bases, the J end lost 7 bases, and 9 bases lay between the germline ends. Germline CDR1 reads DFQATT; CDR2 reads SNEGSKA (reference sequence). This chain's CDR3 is CSALGGEQYF. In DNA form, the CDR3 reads TGCAGTGCTCTAGGGGGGGAGCAGTACTTC.

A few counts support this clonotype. CDR3 coding DNA: TGTGCCAGCAGTGATAGCGGGAGAGGATTGGATGAGCAGTTCTTC. This translates into CASSDSGRGLDEQFF. V and J are TRBV6-2 or TRBV6-3 and TRBJ2-1; 9 positions match TRBD2. The germline gives CDR1 MNHEY, CDR2 SVGEGT. This CDR3 has 15 residues. The V and J ends lost 5 bases and 8 bases, in that order; junction bases with no gene match: 10.

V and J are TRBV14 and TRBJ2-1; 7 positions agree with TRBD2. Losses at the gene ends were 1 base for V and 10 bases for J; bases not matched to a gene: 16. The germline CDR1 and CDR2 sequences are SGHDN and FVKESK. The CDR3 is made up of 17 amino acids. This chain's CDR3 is CASSQVLSGAGEGEQFF. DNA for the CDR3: TGTGCCAGCAGCCAAGTTTTAAGCGGGGCGGGAGAAGGGGAGCAGTTCTTC.

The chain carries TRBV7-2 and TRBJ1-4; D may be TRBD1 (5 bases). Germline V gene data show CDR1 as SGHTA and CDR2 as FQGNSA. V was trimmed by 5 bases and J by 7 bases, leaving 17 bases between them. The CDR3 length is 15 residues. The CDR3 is CASSVNGAFGEKLFF. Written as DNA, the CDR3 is TGTGCCAGCAGCGTAAATGGGGCATTTGGTGAAAAACTGTTTTTT.

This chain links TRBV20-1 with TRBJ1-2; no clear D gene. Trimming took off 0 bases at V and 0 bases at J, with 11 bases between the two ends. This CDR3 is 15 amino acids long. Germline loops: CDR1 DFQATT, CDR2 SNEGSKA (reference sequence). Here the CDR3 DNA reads TGCAGTGCTAGAGAAACCACCACGACTAACTATGGCTACACCTTC. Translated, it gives CSARETTTTNYGYTF.

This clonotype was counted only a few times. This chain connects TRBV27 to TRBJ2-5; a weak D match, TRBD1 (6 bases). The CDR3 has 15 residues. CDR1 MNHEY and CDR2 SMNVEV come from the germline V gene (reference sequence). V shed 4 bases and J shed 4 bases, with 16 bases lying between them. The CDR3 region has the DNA TGTGCCAGCAGTTCACAGGGAATGGTGGCAGAGACCCAGTACTTC. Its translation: CASSSQGMVAETQYF.